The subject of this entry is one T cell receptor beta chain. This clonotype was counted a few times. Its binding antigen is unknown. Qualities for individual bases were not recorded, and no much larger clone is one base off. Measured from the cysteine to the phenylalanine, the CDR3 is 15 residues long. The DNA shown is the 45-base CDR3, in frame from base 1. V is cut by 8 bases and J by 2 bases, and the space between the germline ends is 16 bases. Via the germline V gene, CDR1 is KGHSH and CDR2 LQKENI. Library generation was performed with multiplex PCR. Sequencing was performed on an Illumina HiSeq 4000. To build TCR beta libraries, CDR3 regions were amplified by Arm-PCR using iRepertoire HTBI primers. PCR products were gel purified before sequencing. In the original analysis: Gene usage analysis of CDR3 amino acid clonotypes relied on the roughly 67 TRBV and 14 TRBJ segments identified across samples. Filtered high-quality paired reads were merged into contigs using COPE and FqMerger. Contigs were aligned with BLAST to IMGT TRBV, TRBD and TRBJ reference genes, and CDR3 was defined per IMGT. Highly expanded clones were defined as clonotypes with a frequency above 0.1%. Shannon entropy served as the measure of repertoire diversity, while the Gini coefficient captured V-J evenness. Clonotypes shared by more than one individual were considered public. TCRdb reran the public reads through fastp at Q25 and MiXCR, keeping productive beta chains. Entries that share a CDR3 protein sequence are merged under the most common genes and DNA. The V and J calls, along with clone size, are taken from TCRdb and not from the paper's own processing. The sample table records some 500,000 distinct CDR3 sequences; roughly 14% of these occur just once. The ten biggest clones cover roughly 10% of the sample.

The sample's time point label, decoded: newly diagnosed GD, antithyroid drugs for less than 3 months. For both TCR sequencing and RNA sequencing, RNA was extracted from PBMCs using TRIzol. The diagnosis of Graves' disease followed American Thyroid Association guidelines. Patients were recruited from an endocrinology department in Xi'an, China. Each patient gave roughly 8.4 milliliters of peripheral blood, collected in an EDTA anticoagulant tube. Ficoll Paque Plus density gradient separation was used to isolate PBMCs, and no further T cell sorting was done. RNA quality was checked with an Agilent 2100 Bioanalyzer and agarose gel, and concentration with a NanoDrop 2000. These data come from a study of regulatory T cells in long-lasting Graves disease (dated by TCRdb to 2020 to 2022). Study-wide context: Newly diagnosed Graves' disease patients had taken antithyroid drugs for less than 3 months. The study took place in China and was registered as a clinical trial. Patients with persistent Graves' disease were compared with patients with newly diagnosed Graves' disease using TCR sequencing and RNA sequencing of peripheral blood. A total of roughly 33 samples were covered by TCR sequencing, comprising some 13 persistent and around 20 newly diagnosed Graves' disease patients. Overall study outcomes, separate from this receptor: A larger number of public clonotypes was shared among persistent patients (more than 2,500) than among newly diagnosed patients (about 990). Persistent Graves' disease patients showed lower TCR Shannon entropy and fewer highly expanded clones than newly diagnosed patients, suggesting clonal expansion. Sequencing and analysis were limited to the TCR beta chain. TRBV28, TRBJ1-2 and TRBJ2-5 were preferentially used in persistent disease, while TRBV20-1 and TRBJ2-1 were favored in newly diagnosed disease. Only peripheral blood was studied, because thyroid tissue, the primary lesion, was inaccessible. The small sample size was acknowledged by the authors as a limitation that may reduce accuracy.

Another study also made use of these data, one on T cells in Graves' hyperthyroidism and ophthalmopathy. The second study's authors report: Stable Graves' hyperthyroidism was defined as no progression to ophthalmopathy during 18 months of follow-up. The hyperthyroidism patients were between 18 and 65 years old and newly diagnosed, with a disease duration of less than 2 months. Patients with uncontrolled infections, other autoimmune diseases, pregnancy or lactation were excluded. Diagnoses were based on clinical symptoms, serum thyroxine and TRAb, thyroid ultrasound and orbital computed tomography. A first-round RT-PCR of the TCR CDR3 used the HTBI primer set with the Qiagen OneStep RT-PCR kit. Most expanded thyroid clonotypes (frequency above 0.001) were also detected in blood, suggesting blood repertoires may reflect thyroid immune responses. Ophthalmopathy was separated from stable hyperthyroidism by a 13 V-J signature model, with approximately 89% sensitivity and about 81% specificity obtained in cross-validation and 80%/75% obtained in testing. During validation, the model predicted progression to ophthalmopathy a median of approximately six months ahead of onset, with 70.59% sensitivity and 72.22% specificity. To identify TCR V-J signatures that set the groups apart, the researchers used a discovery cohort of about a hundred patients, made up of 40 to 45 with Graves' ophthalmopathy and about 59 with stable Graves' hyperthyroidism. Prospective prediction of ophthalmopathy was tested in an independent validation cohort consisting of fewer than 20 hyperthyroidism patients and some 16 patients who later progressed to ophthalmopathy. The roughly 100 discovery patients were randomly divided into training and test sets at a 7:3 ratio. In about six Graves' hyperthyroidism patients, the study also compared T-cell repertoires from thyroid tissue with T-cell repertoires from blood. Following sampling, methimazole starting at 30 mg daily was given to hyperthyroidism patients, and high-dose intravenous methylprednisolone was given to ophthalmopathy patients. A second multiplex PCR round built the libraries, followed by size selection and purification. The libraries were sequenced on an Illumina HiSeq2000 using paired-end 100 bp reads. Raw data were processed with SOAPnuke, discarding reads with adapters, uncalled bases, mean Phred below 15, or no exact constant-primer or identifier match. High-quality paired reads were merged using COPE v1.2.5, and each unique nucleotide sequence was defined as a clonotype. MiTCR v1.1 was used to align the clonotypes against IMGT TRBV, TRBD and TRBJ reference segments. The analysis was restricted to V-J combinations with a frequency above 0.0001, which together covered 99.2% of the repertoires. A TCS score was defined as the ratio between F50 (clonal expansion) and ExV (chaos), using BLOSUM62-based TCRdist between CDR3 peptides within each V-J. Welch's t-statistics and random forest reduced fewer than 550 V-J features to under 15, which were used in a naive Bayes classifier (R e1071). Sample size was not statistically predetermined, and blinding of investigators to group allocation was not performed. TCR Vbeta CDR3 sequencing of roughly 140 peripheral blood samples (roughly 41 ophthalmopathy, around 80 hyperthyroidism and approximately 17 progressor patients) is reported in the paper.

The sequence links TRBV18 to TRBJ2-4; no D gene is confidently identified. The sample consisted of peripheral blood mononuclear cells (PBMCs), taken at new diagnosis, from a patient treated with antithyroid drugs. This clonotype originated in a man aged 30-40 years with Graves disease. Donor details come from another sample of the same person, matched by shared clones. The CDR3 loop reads CASRALGETKNIQYF. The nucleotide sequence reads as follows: TGTGCCAGCAGGGCCCTGGGCGAGACCAAAAACATTCAGTACTTC.